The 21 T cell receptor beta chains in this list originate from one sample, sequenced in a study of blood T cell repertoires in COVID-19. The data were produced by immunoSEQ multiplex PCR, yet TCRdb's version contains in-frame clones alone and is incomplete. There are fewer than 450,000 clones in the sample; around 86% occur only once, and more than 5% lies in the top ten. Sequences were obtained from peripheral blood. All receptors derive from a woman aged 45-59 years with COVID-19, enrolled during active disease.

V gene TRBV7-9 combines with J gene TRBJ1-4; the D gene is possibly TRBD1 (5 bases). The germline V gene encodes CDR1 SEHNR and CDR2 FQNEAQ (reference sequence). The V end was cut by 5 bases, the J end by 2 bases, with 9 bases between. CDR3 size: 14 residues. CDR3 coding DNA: TGTGCCAGCAGCCGTCGACAGACTAATGAAAAACTGTTTTTT. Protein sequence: CASSRRQTNEKLFF.

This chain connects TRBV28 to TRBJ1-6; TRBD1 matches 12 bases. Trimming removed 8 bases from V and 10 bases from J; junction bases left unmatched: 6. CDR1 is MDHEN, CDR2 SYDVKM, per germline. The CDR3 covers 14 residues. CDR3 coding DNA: TGTGCCAGCGGCGGGACAGGGGGCGGATCACCCCTCCACTTT. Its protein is CASGGTGGGSPLHF.

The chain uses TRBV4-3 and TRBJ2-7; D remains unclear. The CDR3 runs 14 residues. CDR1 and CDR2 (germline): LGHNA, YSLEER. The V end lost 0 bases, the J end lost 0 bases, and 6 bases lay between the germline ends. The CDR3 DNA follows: TGCGCCAGCAGCCAAGATACAGTCTCCTACGAGCAGTACTTC. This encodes CASSQDTVSYEQYF.

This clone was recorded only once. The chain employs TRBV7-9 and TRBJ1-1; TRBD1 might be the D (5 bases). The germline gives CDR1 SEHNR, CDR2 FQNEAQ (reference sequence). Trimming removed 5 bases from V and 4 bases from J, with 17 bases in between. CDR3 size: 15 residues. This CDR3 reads CASSQPLGEGTEAFF. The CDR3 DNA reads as TGTGCCAGCAGCCAACCCTTAGGGGAGGGCACTGAAGCTTTCTTT. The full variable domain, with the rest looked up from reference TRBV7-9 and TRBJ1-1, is DTGVSQNPRHKITKRGQNVTFRCDPISEHNRLYWYRQTLGQGPEFLTYFQNEAQLEKSRLLSDRFSAERPKGSFSTLEIQRTEQGDSAMYLCASSQPLGEGTEAFFGQGTRLTVV.

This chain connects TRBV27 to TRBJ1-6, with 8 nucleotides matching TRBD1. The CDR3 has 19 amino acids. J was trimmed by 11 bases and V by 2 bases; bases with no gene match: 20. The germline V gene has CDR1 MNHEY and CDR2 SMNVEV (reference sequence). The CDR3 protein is CASSLGQGASIISGAPLHF. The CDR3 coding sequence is TGTGCCAGCAGTTTAGGGCAGGGGGCGTCCATTATCTCCGGGGCACCCCTCCACTTT.

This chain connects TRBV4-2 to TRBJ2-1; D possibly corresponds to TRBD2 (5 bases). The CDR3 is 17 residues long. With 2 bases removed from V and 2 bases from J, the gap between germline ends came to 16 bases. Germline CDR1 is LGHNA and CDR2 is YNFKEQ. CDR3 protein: CASSQNPLATTYNEQFF. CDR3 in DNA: TGTGCCAGCAGCCAAAACCCCCTGGCGACTACCTACAATGAGCAGTTCTTC.

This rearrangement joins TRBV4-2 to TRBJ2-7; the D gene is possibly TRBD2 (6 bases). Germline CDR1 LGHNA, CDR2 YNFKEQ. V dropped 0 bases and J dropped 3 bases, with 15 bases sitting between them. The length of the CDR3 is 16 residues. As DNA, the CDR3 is TGTGCCAGCAGCCAAGAAGGAGCGGAGGGCGTCTACGAGCAGTACTTC. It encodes CASSQEGAEGVYEQYF.

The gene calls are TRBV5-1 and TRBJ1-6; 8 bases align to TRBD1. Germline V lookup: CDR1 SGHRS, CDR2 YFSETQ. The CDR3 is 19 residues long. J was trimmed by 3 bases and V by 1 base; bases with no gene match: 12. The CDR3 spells CASSLSPPTGVFYNSPLHF. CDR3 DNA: TGCGCCAGCAGCTTGTCCCCTCCGACAGGGGTCTTCTATAATTCACCCCTCCACTTT.

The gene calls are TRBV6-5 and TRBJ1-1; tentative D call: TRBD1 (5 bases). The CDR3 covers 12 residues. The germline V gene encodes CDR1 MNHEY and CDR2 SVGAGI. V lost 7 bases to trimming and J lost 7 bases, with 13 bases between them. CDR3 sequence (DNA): TGTGCCAGCAATCTTTGGGGCGGTGAAGCTTTCTTT. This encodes CASNLWGGEAFF.

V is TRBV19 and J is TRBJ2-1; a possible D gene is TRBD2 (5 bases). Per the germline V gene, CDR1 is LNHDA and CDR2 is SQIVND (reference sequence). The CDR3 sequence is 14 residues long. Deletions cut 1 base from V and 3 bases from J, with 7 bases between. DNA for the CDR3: TGTGCCAGTAGTATAGCGGGGTACTACAATGAGCAGTTCTTC. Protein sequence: CASSIAGYYNEQFF.

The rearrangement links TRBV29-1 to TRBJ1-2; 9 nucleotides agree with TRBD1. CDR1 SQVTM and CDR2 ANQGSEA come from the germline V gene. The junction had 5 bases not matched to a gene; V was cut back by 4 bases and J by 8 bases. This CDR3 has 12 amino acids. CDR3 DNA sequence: TGCAGCGTTGGACAGGGGGAGAGGGGCTACACCTTC. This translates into CSVGQGERGYTF.

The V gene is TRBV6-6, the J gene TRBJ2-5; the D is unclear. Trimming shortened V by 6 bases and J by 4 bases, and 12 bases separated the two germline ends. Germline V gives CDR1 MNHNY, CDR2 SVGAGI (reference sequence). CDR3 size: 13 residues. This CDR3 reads CASRDTVGETQYF. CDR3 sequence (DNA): TGTGCCAGCAGAGATACAGTAGGAGAGACCCAGTACTTC.

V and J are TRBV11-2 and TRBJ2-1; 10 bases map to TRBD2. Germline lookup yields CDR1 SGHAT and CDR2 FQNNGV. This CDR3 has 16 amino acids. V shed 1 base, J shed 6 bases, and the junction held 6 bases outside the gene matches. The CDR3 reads CASSLVLAGASNEQFF. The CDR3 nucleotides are TGTGCCAGCAGCTTAGTGCTAGCGGGAGCCTCCAATGAGCAGTTCTTC.

CDR3 coding DNA: TGTGCCAGCAGCACTTCCGCGAGAGAGACCCAGTACTTC. It specifies CASSTSARETQYF. This chain connects TRBV7-3 to TRBJ2-5; no clear D gene. Germline V lookup: CDR1 SGHTA, CDR2 FQGTGA. The CDR3 is made up of 13 amino acids. V shed 5 bases and J shed 4 bases, with 11 bases lying between them.

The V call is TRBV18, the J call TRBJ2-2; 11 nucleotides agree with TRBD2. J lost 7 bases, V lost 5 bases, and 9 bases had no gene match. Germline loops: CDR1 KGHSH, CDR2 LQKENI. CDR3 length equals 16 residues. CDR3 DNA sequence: TGTGCCAGCTCATCAAGACTAGCGGGAACGGTCGGGGAGCTGTTTTTT. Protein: CASSSRLAGTVGELFF. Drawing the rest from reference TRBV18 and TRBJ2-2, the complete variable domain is NAGVMQNPRHLVRRRGQEARLRCSPMKGHSHVYWYRQLPEEGLKFMVYLQKENIIDESGMPKERFSAEFPKEGPSILRIQQVVRGDSAAYFCASSSRLAGTVGELFFGEGSRLTVL.

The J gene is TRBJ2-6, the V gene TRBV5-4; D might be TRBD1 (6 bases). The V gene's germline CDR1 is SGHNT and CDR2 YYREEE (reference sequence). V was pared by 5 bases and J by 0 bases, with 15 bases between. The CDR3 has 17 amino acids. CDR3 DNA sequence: TGTGCCAGCAGGAGGGGGACAACTGACTCTGGGGCCAACGTCCTGACTTTC. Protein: CASRRGTTDSGANVLTF.

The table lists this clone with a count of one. DNA for the CDR3: TGTGCCAGCAGCTTAGAGGGGGGGAAGGAGCAGTTCTTC. Amino acids: CASSLEGGKEQFF. This chain joins TRBV7-9 and TRBJ2-1, with a weak D call TRBD2 (7 bases). Germline-derived CDR1 and CDR2 are SEHNR and FQNEAQ (reference sequence). V dropped 1 base and J dropped 10 bases, with 11 bases sitting between them. The CDR3 contains 13 residues.

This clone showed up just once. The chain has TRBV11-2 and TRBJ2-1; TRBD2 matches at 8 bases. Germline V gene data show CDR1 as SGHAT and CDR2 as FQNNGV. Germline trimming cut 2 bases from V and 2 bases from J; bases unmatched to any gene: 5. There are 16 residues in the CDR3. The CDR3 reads CASSLRVSGAYNEQFF. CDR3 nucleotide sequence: TGTGCCAGCAGCTTACGGGTTAGCGGGGCCTACAATGAGCAGTTCTTC.

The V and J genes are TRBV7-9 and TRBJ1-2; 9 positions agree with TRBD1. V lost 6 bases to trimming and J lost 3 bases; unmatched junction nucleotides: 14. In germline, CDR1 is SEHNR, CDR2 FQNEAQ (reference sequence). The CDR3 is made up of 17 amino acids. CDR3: CASRGRAPGQGDYGYTF. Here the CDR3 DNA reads TGTGCCAGCAGGGGTAGGGCCCCGGGACAGGGAGACTATGGCTACACCTTC. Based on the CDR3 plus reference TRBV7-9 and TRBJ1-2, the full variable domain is DTGVSQNPRHKITKRGQNVTFRCDPISEHNRLYWYRQTLGQGPEFLTYFQNEAQLEKSRLLSDRFSAERPKGSFSTLEIQRTEQGDSAMYLCASRGRAPGQGDYGYTFGSGTRLTVV.

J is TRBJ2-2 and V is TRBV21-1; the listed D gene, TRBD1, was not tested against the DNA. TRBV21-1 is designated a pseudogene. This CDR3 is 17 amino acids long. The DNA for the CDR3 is TGTGCCAGCAGCAAAGTTGCCGGACAGCGAGGGGCCGGGGAGCTGTTTTTT. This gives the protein CASSKVAGQRGAGELFF.

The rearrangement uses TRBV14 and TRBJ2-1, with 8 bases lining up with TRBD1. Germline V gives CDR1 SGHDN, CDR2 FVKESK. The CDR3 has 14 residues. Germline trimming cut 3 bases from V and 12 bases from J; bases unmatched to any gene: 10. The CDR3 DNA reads TGTGCCAGCAGCCACCTAGAAACAGGGGGTAGGCAGTTCTTC. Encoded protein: CASSHLETGGRQFF.